Following are 9 T cell receptor beta chains from one sample sequenced in a study of blood T cell repertoires in COVID-19. Using immunoSEQ multiplex PCR, the repertoire was profiled, and TCRdb retains in-frame clones only, with some absent. The sample shows 150,000 to 200,000 clones, 85% of them seen only once. Sequencing was performed on peripheral blood. The receptor set was obtained from a person aged 70 to 85 with COVID-19, enrolled during active disease.

The chain couples TRBV7-9 to TRBJ2-5; 8 bases are shared with TRBD1. After removal of 5 bases from V and 4 bases from J, the junction contained 9 bases not matched to a gene. Germline values: CDR1 SEHNR, CDR2 FQNEAQ (reference sequence). The CDR3 runs to 15 residues. CDR3 in DNA: TGTGCCAGCAGCGGACGACAGGGGCCCGGAGAGACCCAGTACTTC. Encoded protein: CASSGRQGPGETQYF.

The V call is TRBV7-9, the J call TRBJ2-4, with 9 bases fitting TRBD1. The CDR3 is made up of 19 amino acids. V dropped 2 bases and J dropped 0; count of bases not matched to a gene: 11. Germline V gene sequence: CDR1 SEHNR, CDR2 FQNEAQ (reference sequence). The CDR3 nucleotides are TGTGCCAGCAGCTTACTGGGACAGGGATTCGTTCGAGCCAAAAACATTCAGTACTTC. Protein: CASSLLGQGFVRAKNIQYF.

The chain joins TRBV25-1 to TRBJ1-1; D remains unclear. Germline V gives CDR1 MGHDK, CDR2 SYGVNS. This CDR3 has 13 amino acids. Between the trimmed V and J ends, which lost 2 bases and 1 base, there was a span of 5 bases. This CDR3 reads CASSEPGNTEAFF. In nucleotides, the CDR3 is TGTGCCAGCAGTGAACCGGGGAACACTGAAGCTTTCTTT.

This chain connects TRBV3-1 (or the pseudogene TRBV3-2) to TRBJ1-2; D is perhaps TRBD1 (6 bases). This CDR3 is built from 15 residues. V lost 2 bases to trimming and J lost 3 bases, with 13 bases between them. Germline V gene sequence: CDR1 LGHDT, CDR2 YNNKEL (reference sequence). The CDR3 DNA follows: TGTGCCAGCAGCCAATTGAGTCAGGGGCACTATGGCTACACCTTC. Residues: CASSQLSQGHYGYTF.

The chain carries TRBV24-1 and TRBJ2-5; D unclear. The CDR3 covers 12 residues. Trimming cost V 2 bases and J 9 bases, with 9 bases left between them. Germline CDR1 is KGHDR and CDR2 is SFDVKD. DNA for the CDR3: TGTGCCACCAGTGATTCGTCGAGGTCCCAGTACTTC. This translates into CATSDSSRSQYF.

CDR3 DNA: TGTGCCAGCAGCCAAGATCAGGGGGCAAGGTATGGCTACACCTTC. This encodes CASSQDQGARYGYTF. The V and J genes are TRBV4-2 and TRBJ1-2, with TRBD1 identical over 8 bases. V lost 0 bases, J lost 5 bases, and 5 bases stayed unmatched. The germline V gene has CDR1 LGHNA and CDR2 YNFKEQ. The CDR3 is 15 residues long.

J is TRBJ2-2 and V is TRBV6-5, with 9 bases that match TRBD1. V lost 4 bases, J lost 6 bases, and 6 bases stayed unmatched. The V gene's germline CDR1 is MNHEY and CDR2 SVGAGI. The CDR3 has 15 residues. CDR3 in amino acids: CASSSGTGSAGELFF. The DNA for the CDR3 is TGTGCCAGCAGTTCAGGGACAGGGTCGGCCGGGGAGCTGTTTTTT.

The genes are TRBV7-2 and TRBJ2-7, with D possibly matching TRBD2 (7 bases). Trimming removed 5 bases from V and 4 bases from J, with 18 bases in between. This CDR3 region has 15 residues. Germline V CDR1 and CDR2: SGHTA, FQGNSA. This chain's CDR3 is CASSLGGGAPYEQYF. DNA for the CDR3: TGTGCCAGCAGCCTAGGGGGAGGGGCCCCTTACGAGCAGTACTTC.

The rearrangement links TRBV7-9 to TRBJ2-7; 8 nucleotides line up with TRBD1. This CDR3 is built from 15 residues. V dropped 1 base and J dropped 5; count of bases not matched to a gene: 7. Germline assignment: CDR1 SEHNR and CDR2 FQNEAQ (reference sequence). The CDR3 coding sequence is TGTGCCAGCAGCTTAGGGACAGGGCGTTTCGACGAGCAGTACTTC. This gives the protein CASSLGTGRFDEQYF.